This T cell receptor (beta chain) was sequenced during a study of graft-versus-host responses after intestinal transplantation. Generated by immunoSEQ multiplex PCR, the TCRdb table keeps only in-frame clones and is missing some. The repertoire holds around 45,000 clones, with about 95% as singletons. V dropped 7 bases and J dropped 0 bases, with 11 bases sitting between them. Germline V lookup: CDR1 SGHRS, CDR2 YFSETQ. The CDR3 has 14 amino acids. This specimen consisted of PBMCs, obtained 330 to 350 days after intestinal transplant. The chain recombines TRBV5-1 with TRBJ2-1; D may correspond to TRBD1 or TRBD2 (5 bases each). This clonotype was sampled from a human patient who received an intestinal transplant, so some T cells may come from the graft donor. This CDR3 is CASGDASSYNEQFF. For the CDR3, the DNA is TGCGCCAGCGGGGACGCAAGCTCCTACAATGAGCAGTTCTTC.